This T cell receptor beta chain emerged from a study of regulatory T cells in long-lasting Graves disease. This clonotype was seen at least ten times. Its antigen remains unidentified. One end of the junction does not line up with germline, which may come from a read error. Time point given: persistent/refractory GD, antithyroid drugs over 5 years with positive TRAb. The TCR library was made from RNA extracted from PBMCs. Researchers made TCR beta libraries by using iRepertoire HTBI primers and running Arm-PCR on CDR3 regions. TCRdb fed the multiplex PCR reads into MiXCR, producing one record per CDR3 protein. The data hold 300,000 to 500,000 distinct CDR3 sequences, with less than 25% observed a single time. Study results and limitations: With a few thousand shared public clonotypes, persistent patients exceeded new patients, who shared more than 750.

The clonotype comes from a female donor with Graves disease. The starting material was peripheral blood mononuclear cells (PBMCs), obtained when the disease was refractory, from a patient treated with antithyroid drugs.

The DNA for the CDR3 is TGTGCCGGCAGGGCGGGACTGCGGGAGGAGACCCAGTACTTC. It encodes CAGRAGLREETQYF. The rearrangement joins TRBV2 to TRBJ2-5, with TRBD2 matching 7 bases. Looked up from germline, CDR1 is SNHLY and CDR2 is FYNNEI. The CDR3 consists of 14 residues.